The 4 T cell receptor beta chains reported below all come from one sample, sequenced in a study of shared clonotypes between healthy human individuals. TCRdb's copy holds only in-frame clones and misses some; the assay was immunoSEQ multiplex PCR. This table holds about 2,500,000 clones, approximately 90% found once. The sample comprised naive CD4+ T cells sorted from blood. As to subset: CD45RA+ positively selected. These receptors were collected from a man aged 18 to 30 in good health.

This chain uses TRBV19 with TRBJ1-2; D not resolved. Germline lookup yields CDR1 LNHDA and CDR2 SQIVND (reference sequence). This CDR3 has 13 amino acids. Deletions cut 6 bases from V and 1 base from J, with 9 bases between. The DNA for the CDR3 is TGTGCCAGTAGGGTCGCGTTTAACTATGGCTACACCTTC. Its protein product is CASRVAFNYGYTF.

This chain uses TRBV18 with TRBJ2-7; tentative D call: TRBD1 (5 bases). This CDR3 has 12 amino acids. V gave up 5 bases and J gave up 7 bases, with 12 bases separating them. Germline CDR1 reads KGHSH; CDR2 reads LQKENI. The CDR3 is CASSGADREQYF. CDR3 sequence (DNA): TGTGCCAGCTCAGGGGCCGACAGAGAGCAGTACTTC.

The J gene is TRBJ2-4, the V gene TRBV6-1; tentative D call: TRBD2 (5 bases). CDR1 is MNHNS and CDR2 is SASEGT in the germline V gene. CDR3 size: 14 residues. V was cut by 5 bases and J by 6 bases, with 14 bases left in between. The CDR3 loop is CASSPGERTNIQYF. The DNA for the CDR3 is TGTGCCAGCAGTCCCGGGGAACGGACAAACATTCAGTACTTC.

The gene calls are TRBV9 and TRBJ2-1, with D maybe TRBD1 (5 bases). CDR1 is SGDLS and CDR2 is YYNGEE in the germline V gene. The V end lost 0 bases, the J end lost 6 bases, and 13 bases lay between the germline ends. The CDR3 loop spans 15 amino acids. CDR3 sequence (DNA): TGTGCCAGCAGCGTAGCCCCTTTGGGGCCCAATGAGCAGTTCTTC. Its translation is CASSVAPLGPNEQFF.